The entry below describes one T cell receptor beta chain. The entry originates in a study of blood T cell repertoires in COVID-19. Background on the study: Italy, Spain and the United States were the sources of the convalescent and acute COVID-19 samples. The analysed material was cDNA or gDNA that came from T cells, B-cell-depleted T cells, or PBMCs.

V lost 3 bases, J lost 0 bases, and 13 bases lay in between. Germline V gives CDR1 SGHDT, CDR2 YYEEEE. The CDR3 consists of 16 residues. Clones were sequenced by immunoSEQ multiplex PCR, and TCRdb holds only the in-frame ones, with some missing. The sample contains roughly 300,000 clones, around 90% of which appear only once. The receptor's source is a man younger than 30 with active or convalescent COVID-19. What was sequenced was peripheral blood. The chain links TRBV5-6 to TRBJ2-4; D remains unclear. The CDR3, as DNA: TGTGCCAGCAGCTGTAACAGAACACTAGCCAAAAACATTCAGTACTTC. Its translation is CASSCNRTLAKNIQYF.